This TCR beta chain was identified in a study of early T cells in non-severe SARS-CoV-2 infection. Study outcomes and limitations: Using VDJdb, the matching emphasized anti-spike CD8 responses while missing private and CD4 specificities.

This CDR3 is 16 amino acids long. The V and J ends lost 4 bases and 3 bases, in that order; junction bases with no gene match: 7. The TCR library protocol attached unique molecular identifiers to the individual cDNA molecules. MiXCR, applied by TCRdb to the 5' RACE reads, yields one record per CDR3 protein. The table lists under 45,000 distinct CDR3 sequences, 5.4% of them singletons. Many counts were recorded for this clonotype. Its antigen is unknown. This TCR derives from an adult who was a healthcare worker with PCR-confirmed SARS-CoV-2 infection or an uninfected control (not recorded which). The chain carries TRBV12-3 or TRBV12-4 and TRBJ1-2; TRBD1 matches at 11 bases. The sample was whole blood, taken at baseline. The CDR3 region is CASSSTLGQGDYGYTF. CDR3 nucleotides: TGTGCCAGCAGTTCCACCCTGGGACAGGGGGACTATGGCTACACCTTC.